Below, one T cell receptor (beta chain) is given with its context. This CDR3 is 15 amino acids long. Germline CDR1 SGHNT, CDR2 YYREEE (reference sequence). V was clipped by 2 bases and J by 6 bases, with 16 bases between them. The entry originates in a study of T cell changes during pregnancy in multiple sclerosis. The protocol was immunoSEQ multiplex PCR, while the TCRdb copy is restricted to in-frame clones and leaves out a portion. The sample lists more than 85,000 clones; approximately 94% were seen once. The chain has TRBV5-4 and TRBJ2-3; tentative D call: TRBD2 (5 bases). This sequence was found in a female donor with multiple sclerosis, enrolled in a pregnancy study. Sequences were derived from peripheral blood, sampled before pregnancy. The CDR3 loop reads CASSLVAGKGDTQYF. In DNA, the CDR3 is TGTGCCAGCAGCTTAGTCGCCGGGAAAGGGGATACGCAGTATTTT.